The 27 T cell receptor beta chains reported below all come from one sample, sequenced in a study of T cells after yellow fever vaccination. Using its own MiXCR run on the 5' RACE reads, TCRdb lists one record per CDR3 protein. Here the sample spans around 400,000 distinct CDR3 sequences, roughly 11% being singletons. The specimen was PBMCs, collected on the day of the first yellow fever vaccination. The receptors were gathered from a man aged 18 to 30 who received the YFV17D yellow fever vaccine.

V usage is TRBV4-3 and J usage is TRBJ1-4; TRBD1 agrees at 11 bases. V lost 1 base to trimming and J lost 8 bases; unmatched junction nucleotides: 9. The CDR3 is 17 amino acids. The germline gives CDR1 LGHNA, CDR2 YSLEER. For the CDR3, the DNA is TGCGCCAGCAGCCAAGGGACAGGGGGCGCCTCTCGGGAAAAACTGTTTTTT. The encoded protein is CASSQGTGGASREKLFF.

CDR3: CSARATGRTEAFF. In DNA, the CDR3 is TGCAGTGCTAGAGCGACAGGGAGAACTGAAGCTTTCTTT. The V call is TRBV20-1, the J call TRBJ1-1, with 7 bases aligning to TRBD1. The ends lost 1 base at V and 5 bases at J; junction bases unmatched: 4. CDR1 and CDR2 from the germline V gene are DFQATT and SNEGSKA (reference sequence). This CDR3 contains 13 residues.

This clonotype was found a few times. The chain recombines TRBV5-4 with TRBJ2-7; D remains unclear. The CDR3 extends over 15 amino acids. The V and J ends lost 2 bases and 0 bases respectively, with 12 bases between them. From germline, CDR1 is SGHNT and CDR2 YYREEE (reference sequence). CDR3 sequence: CASSFDPGRSYEQYF. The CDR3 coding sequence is TGTGCCAGCAGCTTTGATCCGGGCCGCTCCTACGAGCAGTACTTC.

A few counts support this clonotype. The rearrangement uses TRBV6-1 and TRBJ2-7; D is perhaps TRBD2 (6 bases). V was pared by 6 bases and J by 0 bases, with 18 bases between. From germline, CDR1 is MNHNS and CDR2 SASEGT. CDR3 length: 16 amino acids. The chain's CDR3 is CASRGGPAPGSYEQYV. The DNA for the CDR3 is TGTGCCAGCAGGGGAGGACCCGCGCCGGGCTCCTACGAGCAGTACGTC.

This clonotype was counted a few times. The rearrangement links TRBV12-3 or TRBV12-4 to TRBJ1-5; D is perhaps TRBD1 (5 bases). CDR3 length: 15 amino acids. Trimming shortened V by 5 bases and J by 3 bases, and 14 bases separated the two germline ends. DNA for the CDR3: TGTGCCAGCAGTCCCCAGGGAGGGAACAATCAGCCCCAGCATTTT. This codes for CASSPQGGNNQPQHF.

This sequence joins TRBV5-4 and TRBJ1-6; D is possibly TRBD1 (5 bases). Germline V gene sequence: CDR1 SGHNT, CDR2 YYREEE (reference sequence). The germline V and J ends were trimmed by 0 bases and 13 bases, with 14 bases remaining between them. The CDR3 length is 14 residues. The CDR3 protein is CASSLAGTVGPLHF. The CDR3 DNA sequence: TGTGCCAGCAGCTTGGCCGGGACCGTGGGGCCCCTCCACTTT.

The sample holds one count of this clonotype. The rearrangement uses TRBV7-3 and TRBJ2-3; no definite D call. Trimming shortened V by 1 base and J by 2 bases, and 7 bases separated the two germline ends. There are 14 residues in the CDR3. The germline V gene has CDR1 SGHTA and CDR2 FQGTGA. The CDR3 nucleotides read TGTGCCAGCAGCTTAAATCCCTTCACAGATACGCAGTATTTT. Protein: CASSLNPFTDTQYF.

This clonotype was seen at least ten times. The CDR3 nucleotides read TGTGCCAGCAGCTACCGCGGACTAGCGGGGGGGCCGCGAAGCACAGATACGCAGTATTTT. It encodes CASSYRGLAGGPRSTDTQYF. V is TRBV5-4 and J is TRBJ2-3; 15 bases map to TRBD2. The CDR3 runs 20 residues. V shed 3 bases, J shed 0 bases, and the junction held 11 bases outside the gene matches. The germline gives CDR1 SGHNT, CDR2 YYREEE (reference sequence).

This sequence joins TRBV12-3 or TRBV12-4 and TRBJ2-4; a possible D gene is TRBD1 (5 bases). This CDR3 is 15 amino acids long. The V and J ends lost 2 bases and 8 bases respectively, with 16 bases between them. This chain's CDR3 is CASSLWAGREDIQYF. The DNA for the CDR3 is TGTGCCAGCAGTTTATGGGCAGGGCGTGAGGACATTCAGTACTTC.

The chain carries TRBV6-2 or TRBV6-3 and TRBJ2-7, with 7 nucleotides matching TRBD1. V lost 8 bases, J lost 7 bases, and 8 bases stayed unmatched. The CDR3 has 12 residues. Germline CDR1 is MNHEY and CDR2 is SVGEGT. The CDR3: CASAKGAGEQYF. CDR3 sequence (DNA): TGTGCCAGCGCGAAGGGGGCCGGGGAGCAGTACTTC.

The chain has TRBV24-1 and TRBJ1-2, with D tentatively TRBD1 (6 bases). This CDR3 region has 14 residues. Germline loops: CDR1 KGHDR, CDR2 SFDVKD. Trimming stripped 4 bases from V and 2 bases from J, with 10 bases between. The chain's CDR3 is CATSEGGQNYGYTF. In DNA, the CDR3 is TGTGCCACCAGTGAGGGGGGACAAAACTATGGCTACACCTTC.

The CDR3: CASSYPPAGTYEQYF. The CDR3, as DNA: TGTGCCAGCAGTTACCCTCCGGCGGGGACCTACGAGCAGTACTTC. V usage is TRBV6-2 or TRBV6-3 and J usage is TRBJ2-7; TRBD2 is a possible D gene (6 bases). There are 15 residues in the CDR3. CDR1 and CDR2 (germline): MNHEY, SVGEGT. V was trimmed by 2 bases and J by 2 bases, leaving 13 bases between them.

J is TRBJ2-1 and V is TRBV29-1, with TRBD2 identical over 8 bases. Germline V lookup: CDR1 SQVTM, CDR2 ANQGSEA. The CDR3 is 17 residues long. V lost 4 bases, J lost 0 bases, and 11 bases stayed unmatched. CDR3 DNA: TGCAGCGTTGTCCGGGGGGGCGCCGGACTCTCCTACAATGAGCAGTTCTTC. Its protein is CSVVRGGAGLSYNEQFF.

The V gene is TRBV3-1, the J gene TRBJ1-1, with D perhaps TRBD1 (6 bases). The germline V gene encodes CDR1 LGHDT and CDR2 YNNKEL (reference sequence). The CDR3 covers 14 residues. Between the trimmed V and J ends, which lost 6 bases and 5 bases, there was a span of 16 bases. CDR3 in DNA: TGTGCCAGCAGTCCCGGGGGGGCGAGGACTGAAGCTTTCTTT. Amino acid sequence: CASSPGGARTEAFF.

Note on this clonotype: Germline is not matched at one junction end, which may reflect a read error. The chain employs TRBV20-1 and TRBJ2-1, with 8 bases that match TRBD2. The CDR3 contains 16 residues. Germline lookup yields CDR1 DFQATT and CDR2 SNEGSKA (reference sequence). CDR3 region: CCARGPRGGLGNEQFF. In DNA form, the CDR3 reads TGCTGTGCTAGAGGGCCCCGGGGGGGGTTAGGGAATGAGCAGTTCTTC.

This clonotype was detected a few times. The CDR3 bases are TGTGCCAGCAGCATGACAGTTGGGGGTTCACCCCTCCACTTT. Translated, it gives CASSMTVGGSPLHF. The chain employs TRBV7-8 and TRBJ1-6, with a possible D match to TRBD1 (5 bases). V was shortened by 5 bases and J by 9 bases, with 14 bases between the two germline ends. The CDR3 covers 14 residues. The germline V gene has CDR1 SGHVS and CDR2 FQNEAQ.

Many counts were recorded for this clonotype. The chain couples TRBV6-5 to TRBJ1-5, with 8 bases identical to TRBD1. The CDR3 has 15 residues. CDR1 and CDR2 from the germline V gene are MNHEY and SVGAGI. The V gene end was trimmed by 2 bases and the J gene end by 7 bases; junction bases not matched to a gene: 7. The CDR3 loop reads CASSYRGTGGQPQHF. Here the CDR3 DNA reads TGTGCCAGCAGTTACAGGGGGACAGGTGGGCAGCCCCAGCATTTT.

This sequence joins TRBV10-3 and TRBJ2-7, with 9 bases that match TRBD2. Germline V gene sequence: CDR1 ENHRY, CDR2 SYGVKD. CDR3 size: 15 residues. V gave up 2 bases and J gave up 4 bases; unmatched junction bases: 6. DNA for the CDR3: TGTGCCATCAGTGAGAAGCGGGGGGACGGATACGAGCAGTACTTC. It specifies CAISEKRGDGYEQYF.

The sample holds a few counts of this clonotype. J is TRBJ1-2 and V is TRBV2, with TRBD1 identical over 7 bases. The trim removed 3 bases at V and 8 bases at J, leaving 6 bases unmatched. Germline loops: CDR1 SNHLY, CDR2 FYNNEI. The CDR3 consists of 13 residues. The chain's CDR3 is CASSDKGAGGYTF. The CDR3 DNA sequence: TGTGCCAGCAGTGACAAGGGGGCGGGCGGCTACACCTTC.

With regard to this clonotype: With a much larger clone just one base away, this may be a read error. CDR3 sequence reads: CATSQDTGTGGETQYF. The CDR3 bases are TGTGCCACCAGCCAAGATACGGGGACAGGAGGGGAGACCCAGTACTTC. The chain employs TRBV3-1 and TRBJ2-5; 8 nucleotides match TRBD1. This CDR3 is 16 amino acids long. CDR1 and CDR2 (germline): LGHDT, YNNKEL (reference sequence).

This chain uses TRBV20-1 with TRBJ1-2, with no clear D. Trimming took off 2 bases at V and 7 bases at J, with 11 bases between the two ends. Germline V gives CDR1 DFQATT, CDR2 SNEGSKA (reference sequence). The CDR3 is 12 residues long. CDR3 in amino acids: CSARRQARGYTF. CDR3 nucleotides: TGCAGTGCTAGAAGGCAGGCCCGTGGCTACACCTTC.

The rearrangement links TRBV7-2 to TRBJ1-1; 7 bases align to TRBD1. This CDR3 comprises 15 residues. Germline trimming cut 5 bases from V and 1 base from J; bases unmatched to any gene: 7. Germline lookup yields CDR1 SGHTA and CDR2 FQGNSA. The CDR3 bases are TGTGCCAGCAGCCCCCAAGACAGGGCGAACACTGAAGCTTTCTTT. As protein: CASSPQDRANTEAFF.

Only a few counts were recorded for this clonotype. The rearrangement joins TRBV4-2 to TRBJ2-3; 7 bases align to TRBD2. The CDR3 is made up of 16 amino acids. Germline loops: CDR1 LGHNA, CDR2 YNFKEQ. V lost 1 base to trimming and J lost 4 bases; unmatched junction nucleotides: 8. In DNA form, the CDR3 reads TGTGCCAGCAGCCAAGCGGCTAGCGGTGTCGCAGATACGCAGTATTTT. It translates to CASSQAASGVADTQYF.

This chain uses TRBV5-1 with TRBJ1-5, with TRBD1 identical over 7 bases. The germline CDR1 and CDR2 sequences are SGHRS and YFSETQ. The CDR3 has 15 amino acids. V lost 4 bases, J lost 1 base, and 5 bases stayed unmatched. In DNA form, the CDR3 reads TGCGCCAGCAGCCGCGAGACAGGGAGCAATCAGCCCCAGCATTTT. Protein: CASSRETGSNQPQHF.

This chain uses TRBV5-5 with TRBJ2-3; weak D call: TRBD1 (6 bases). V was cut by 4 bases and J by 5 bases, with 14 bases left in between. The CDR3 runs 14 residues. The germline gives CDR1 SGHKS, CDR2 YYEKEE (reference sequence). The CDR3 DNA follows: TGTGCCAGCAGCCTCTACAGGGATGAAGATACGCAGTATTTT. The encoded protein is CASSLYRDEDTQYF.

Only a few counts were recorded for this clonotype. CDR3 loop: CASSDNRGRTGELFF. CDR3 coding DNA: TGTGCCAGCAGTGATAACAGGGGGCGCACCGGGGAGCTGTTTTTT. This chain links TRBV12-3 or TRBV12-4 with TRBJ2-2, with 9 positions matching TRBD1. The CDR3 consists of 15 residues. V shed 5 bases, J shed 4 bases, and the junction held 5 bases outside the gene matches.

CDR3 sequence reads: CASSKDRGRITGELFF. CDR3 DNA: TGTGCCAGCAGCAAAGACAGGGGGCGGATCACCGGGGAGCTGTTTTTT. V gene TRBV7-2 combines with J gene TRBJ2-2; 10 bases map to TRBD1. Germline loops: CDR1 SGHTA, CDR2 FQGNSA. Trimming at V came to 5 bases and at J to 4 bases, leaving 7 bases not matched to a gene. The CDR3 runs to 16 residues.